These 17 T cell receptor beta chains share one sample of origin, sequenced in a study of molecular identifiers for immune sequencing clone quantification. TCRdb reprocessed the PCR reads via MiXCR and lists one record per CDR3 protein. The sample lists roughly 320,000 distinct CDR3 sequences, about 22% occurring once. Material for sequencing was naive CD8+ T cells from blood, with Jurkat cell RNA spiked in. Subset reported: FACS-sorted CD8+CD4-CCR7+CD45RA+ naive T cells. All receptors derive from a human donor in good health. Some libraries in this study had Jurkat cell RNA spiked in.

This clonotype was counted at least ten times. The V call is TRBV12-3 or TRBV12-4, the J call TRBJ1-1, with D unclear. V was pared by 6 bases and J by 2 bases, with 10 bases between. CDR3 size: 13 residues. The CDR3 region has the DNA TGTGCCAGCAGCCCGCGGGGTAACACTGAAGCTTTCTTT. Amino acid sequence: CASSPRGNTEAFF.

To note about this clonotype: This could be a read error, since a much larger clone is one nucleotide away. The V call is TRBV7-2, the J call TRBJ2-7, with 8 bases lining up with TRBD2. This CDR3 spans 14 amino acids. CDR1 is SGHTA and CDR2 is FQGNSA in the germline V gene. The V gene end was trimmed by 5 bases and the J gene end by 2 bases; junction bases not matched to a gene: 5. The CDR3 spells CASSQGTSTYEQYF. The CDR3 region has the DNA TGTGCCAGCAGCCAAGGGACTAGTACCTACGAGCAGTACTTC.

In regard to this clonotype: A read error may produce the germline difference seen at one junction end. The chain combines TRBV25-1 with TRBJ2-3, with 8 nucleotides matching TRBD2. Germline V gene lookup returns CDR1 MGHDK and CDR2 SYGVNS. The CDR3 runs 13 residues. The CDR3 is CASSVGLADTQYF. CDR3 nucleotides: TGTGCCAGCAGTGTAGGACTAGCAGACACGCAGTATTTT.

This clonotype appeared many times. The rearrangement links TRBV5-6 to TRBJ2-7, with D possibly being TRBD2 (5 bases). CDR1 and CDR2 (germline): SGHDT, YYEEEE. The V and J ends lost 4 bases and 7 bases respectively, with 15 bases between them. This CDR3 has 13 amino acids. The CDR3 bases are TGTGCCAGCAGCCCCGGGATTTCCTTGGAGCAGTACTTC. It translates to CASSPGISLEQYF.

The V gene is TRBV4-3, the J gene TRBJ1-1; D remains unclear. From germline, CDR1 is LGHNA and CDR2 YSLEER. V gave up 0 bases and J gave up 0 bases, with 8 bases separating them. The CDR3 covers 15 residues. The CDR3 coding sequence is TGCGCCAGCAGCCAAGAGGCAGAGATGAACACTGAAGCTTTCTTT. Encoded protein: CASSQEAEMNTEAFF.

This clonotype has just a few counts. The chain is built from TRBV20-1 and TRBJ2-3; D perhaps matches TRBD2 (6 bases). The CDR3 is 17 residues long. The V end lost 0 bases, the J end lost 0 bases, and 16 bases lay between the germline ends. Per germline, CDR1 DFQATT and CDR2 SNEGSKA (reference sequence). The CDR3 is CSARDLETSASTDTQYF. The DNA for the CDR3 is TGCAGTGCTAGAGATCTAGAGACTAGTGCTAGCACAGATACGCAGTATTTT.

This chain joins TRBV9 and TRBJ2-2; no firm D call. The CDR3 spans 16 residues. V lost 0 bases to trimming and J lost 0 bases, with 9 bases between them. Germline assignment: CDR1 SGDLS and CDR2 YYNGEE. The CDR3 spells CASSVVPQANTGELFF. CDR3 nucleotide sequence: TGTGCCAGCAGCGTAGTTCCGCAAGCGAACACCGGGGAGCTGTTTTTT. The full variable domain, completed using reference TRBV9 and TRBJ2-2, is DSGVTQTPKHLITATGQRVTLRCSPRSGDLSVYWYQQSLDQGLQFLIQYYNGEERAKGNILERFSAQQFPDLHSELNLSSLELGDSALYFCASSVVPQANTGELFFGEGSRLTVL.

The table lists this clonotype with a few counts. The chain has TRBV28 and TRBJ2-5; no reliable D call. CDR1 and CDR2 from the germline V gene are MDHEN and SYDVKM. Trimming took 8 bases from V and 2 from J, leaving 15 bases between them. The CDR3 has 14 amino acids. The CDR3 nucleotides are TGTGCCAGCGGTAAGATCGGAAATCAAGAGACCCAGTACTTC. This gives the protein CASGKIGNQETQYF.

As concerns this clonotype: A single base separates this from a much larger clone, so it may be a read error. Because it lacks the conserved phenylalanine or tryptophan at the end, this CDR3 is likely a read error. The chain couples TRBV12-3 or TRBV12-4 to TRBJ2-3; TRBD2 matches at 9 bases. CDR3 size: 15 residues. After removal of 3 bases from V and 0 bases from J, the junction contained 1 base not matched to a gene. CDR3 in DNA: TGTGCCAGCAGTTTTAGCGGGGGTAGCACAGATACGCAGTATTCT. Translation: CASSFSGGSTDTQYS.

There are a few counts of this clonotype. V and J are TRBV27 and TRBJ2-3, with 8 nucleotides matching TRBD2. This CDR3 spans 19 amino acids. Germline-derived CDR1 and CDR2 are MNHEY and SMNVEV (reference sequence). V was pared by 5 bases and J by 3 bases, with 19 bases of the junction left unmatched. CDR3 coding DNA: TGTGCCAGCAGTCCCTTATCCCGCACCAGCGGGAGAGGGACAGATACGCAGTATTTT. Translated, it gives CASSPLSRTSGRGTDTQYF.

This clonotype came up many times. The rearrangement uses TRBV7-9 and TRBJ1-1; 8 positions agree with TRBD1. V trimming: 5 bases; J trimming: 3 bases; junction bases outside the gene matches: 5. Germline CDR1 and CDR2: SEHNR and FQNEAQ (reference sequence). The CDR3 consists of 14 residues. This chain's CDR3 is CASSLGQGDTEAFF. The CDR3 region has the DNA TGTGCCAGCAGCCTTGGACAGGGTGACACTGAAGCTTTCTTT.

The V and J genes are TRBV11-3 and TRBJ2-1, with a tentative D call TRBD1 (6 bases). CDR3 length equals 14 residues. V was clipped by 4 bases and J by 8 bases, with 15 bases between them. Germline V gene sequence: CDR1 SGHNT, CDR2 YENEEA. The CDR3 reads CASSSRGGTDEQFF. The CDR3 region has the DNA TGTGCCAGCAGCTCCCGAGGGGGTACGGATGAGCAGTTCTTC.

The V and J genes are TRBV27 and TRBJ2-7; the D call may be TRBD1 or TRBD2 (6 bases each). Germline lookup yields CDR1 MNHEY and CDR2 SMNVEV (reference sequence). CDR3 length: 15 amino acids. V was trimmed by 2 bases and J by 6 bases, leaving 17 bases between them. The CDR3 region has the DNA TGTGCCAGCAGTTTAATCGGGGGCAGGGACCCCGAGCAGTACTTC. Translation: CASSLIGGRDPEQYF.

The chain recombines TRBV7-9 with TRBJ2-2; D is possibly TRBD2 (5 bases). V gave up 10 bases and J gave up 14 bases, with 29 bases separating them. From germline, CDR1 is SEHNR and CDR2 FQNEAQ (reference sequence). This CDR3 has 15 residues. DNA of the CDR3: TGTGCCACCAAGACCGCAACAGAAAAGGCCCGGGGTCTGTTTTTT. Translation: CATKTATEKARGLFF.

At least ten counts were recorded for this clonotype. V is TRBV30 and J is TRBJ1-1, with TRBD1 as a possible D gene (6 bases). There are 13 residues in the CDR3. The germline V and J ends were trimmed by 3 bases and 4 bases, with 12 bases remaining between them. Germline values: CDR1 GTSNPN, CDR2 SVGIG (reference sequence). CDR3 amino acids: CAWSWEGGTEAFF. CDR3 bases: TGTGCCTGGAGCTGGGAGGGGGGCACTGAAGCTTTCTTT. Combining the CDR3 with reference TRBV30 and TRBJ1-1 gives the whole variable domain SQTIHQWPATLVQPVGSPLSLECTVEGTSNPNLYWYRQAAGRGLQLLFYSVGIGQISSEVPQNLSASRPQDRQFILSSKKLLLSDSGFYLCAWSWEGGTEAFFGQGTRLTVV.

The V call is TRBV20-1, the J call TRBJ2-2, with D tentatively TRBD2 (7 bases). Trimming stripped 0 bases from V and 5 bases from J, with 16 bases between. Germline V gene sequence: CDR1 DFQATT, CDR2 SNEGSKA (reference sequence). The CDR3 spans 16 residues. The CDR3 protein is CSARDRVRGGTGELFF. The CDR3 nucleotides are TGCAGTGCTAGAGATCGGGTCAGGGGAGGGACCGGGGAGCTGTTTTTT.

The DNA for the CDR3 is TGTGCCAGCAGCTCGGGACTAGCGGGAGGTCCCGAGCAGTACTTC. Translation: CASSSGLAGGPEQYF. This sequence joins TRBV7-6 and TRBJ2-7; 15 bases agree with TRBD2. Germline V gives CDR1 SGHVS, CDR2 FNYEAQ. There are 15 residues in the CDR3. With 4 bases clipped from V and 6 bases from J, the junction kept 4 bases outside the gene matches.